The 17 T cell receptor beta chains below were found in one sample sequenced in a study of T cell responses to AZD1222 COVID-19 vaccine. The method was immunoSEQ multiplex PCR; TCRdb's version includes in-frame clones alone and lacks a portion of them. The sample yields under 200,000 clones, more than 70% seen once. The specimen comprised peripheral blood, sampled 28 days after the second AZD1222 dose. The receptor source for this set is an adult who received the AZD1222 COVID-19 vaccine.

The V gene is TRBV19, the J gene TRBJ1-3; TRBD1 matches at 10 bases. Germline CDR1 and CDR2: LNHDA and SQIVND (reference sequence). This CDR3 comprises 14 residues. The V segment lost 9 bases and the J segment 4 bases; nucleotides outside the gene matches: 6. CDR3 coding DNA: TGTGCCAGCAGACAGGGGGCGTCCGGAAACACCATATATTTT. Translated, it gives CASRQGASGNTIYF.

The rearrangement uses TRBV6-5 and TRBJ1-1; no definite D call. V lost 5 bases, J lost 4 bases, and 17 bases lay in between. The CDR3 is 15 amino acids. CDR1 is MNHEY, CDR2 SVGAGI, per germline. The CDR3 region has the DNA TGTGCCAGCAGTATTGGACTGCCGGGCAGCACTGAAGCTTTCTTT. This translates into CASSIGLPGSTEAFF.

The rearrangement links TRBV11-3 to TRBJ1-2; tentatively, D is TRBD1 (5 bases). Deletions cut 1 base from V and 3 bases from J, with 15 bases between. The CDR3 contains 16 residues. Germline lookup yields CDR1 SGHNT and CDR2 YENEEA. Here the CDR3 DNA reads TGTGCCAGCAGCTTAGGGGGCGCGGATCGGGACTATGGCTACACCTTC. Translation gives CASSLGGADRDYGYTF.

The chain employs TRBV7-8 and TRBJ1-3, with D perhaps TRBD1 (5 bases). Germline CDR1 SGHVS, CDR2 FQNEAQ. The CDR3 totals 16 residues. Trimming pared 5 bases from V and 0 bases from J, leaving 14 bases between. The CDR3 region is CASSAISGTSGNTIYF. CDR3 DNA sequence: TGTGCCAGCAGCGCTATAAGTGGGACCTCTGGAAACACCATATATTTT. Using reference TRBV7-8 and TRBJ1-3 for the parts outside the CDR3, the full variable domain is GAGVSQSPRYKVAKRGQDVALRCDPISGHVSLFWYQQALGQGPEFLTYFQNEAQLDKSGLPSDRFFAERPEGSVSTLKIQRTQQEDSAVYLCASSAISGTSGNTIYFGEGSWLTVV.

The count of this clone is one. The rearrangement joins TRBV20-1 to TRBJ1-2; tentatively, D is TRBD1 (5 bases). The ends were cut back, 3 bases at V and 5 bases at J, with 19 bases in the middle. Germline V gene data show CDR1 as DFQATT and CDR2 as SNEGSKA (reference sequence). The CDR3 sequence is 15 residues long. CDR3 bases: TGCAGTGCTAGTGAACCCGGCAGGGCAACGTATGGCTACACCTTC. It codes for CSASEPGRATYGYTF.

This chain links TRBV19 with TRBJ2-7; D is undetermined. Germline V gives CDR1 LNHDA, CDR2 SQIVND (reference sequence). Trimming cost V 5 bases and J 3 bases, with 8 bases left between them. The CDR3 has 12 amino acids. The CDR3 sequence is CASSGPGYEQYF. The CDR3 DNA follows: TGTGCCAGTAGTGGACCCGGCTACGAGCAGTACTTC.

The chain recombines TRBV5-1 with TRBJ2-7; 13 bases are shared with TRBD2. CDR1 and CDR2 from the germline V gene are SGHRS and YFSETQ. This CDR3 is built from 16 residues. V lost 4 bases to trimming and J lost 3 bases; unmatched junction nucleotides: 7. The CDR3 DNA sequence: TGCGCCAGCAGCGTGAGGACTAGCGGGAGAGTCTACGAGCAGTACTTC. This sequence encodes CASSVRTSGRVYEQYF.

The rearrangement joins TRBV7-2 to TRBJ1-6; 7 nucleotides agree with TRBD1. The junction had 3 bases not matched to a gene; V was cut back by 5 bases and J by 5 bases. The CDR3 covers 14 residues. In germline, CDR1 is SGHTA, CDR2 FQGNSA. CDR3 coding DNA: TGTGCCAGCAGCGGGACAGTAAATAATTCACCCCTCCACTTT. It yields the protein CASSGTVNNSPLHF.

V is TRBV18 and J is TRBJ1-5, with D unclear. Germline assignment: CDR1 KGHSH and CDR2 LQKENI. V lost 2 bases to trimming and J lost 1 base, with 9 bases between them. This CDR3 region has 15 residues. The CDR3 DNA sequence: TGTGCCAGCTCACCAGTGGACGGAAGCAATCAGCCCCAGCATTTT. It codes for CASSPVDGSNQPQHF.

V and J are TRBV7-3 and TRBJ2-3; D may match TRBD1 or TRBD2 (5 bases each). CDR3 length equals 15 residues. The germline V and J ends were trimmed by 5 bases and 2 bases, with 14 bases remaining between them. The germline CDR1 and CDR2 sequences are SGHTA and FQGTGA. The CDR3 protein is CASSATGLLTDTQYF. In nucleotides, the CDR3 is TGTGCCAGCAGCGCGACGGGGCTCCTCACAGATACGCAGTATTTT.

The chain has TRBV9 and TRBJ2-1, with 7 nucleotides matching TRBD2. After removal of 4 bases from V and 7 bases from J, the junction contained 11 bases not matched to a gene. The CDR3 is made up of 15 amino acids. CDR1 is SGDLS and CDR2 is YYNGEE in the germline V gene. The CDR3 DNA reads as TGTGCCAGCAGCTCCCGGGGGGTAGCGGGTAATGAGCAGTTCTTC. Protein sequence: CASSSRGVAGNEQFF.

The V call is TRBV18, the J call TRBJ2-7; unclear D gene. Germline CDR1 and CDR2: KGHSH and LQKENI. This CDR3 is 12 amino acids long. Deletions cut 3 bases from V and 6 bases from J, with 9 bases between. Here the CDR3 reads CASSPAVGEQYF. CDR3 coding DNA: TGTGCCAGCTCACCGGCGGTAGGCGAGCAGTACTTC.

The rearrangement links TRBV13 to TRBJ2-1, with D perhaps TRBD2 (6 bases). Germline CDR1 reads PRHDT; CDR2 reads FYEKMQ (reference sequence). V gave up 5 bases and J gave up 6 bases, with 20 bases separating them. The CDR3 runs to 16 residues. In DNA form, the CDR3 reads TGTGCCAGCAGCCCGGGACTCCCGACACCACCCAATGAGCAGTTCTTC. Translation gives CASSPGLPTPPNEQFF.

The CDR3 DNA reads as TGTGCCAGCAGTTTCGACTCTTATGGCTACACCTTC. Its protein product is CASSFDSYGYTF. This chain links TRBV6-2 or TRBV6-3 with TRBJ1-2; D is uncertain. Germline values: CDR1 MNHEY, CDR2 SVGEGT. The CDR3 spans 12 residues. V gave up 4 bases and J gave up 5 bases, with 8 bases separating them.

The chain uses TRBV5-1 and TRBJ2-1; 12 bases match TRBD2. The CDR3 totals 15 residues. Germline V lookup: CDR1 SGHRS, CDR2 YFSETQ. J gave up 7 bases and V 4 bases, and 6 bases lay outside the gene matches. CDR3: CASSPTSGSINEQFF. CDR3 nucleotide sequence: TGCGCCAGCAGCCCGACTAGCGGGAGTATAAATGAGCAGTTCTTC.

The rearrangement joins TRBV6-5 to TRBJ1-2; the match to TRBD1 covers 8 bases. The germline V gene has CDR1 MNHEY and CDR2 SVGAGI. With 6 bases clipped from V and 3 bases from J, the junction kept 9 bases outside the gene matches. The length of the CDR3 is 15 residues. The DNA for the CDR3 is TGTGCCAGCAGCCCCGGACAGGGAGCCTACTATGGCTACACCTTC. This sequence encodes CASSPGQGAYYGYTF.

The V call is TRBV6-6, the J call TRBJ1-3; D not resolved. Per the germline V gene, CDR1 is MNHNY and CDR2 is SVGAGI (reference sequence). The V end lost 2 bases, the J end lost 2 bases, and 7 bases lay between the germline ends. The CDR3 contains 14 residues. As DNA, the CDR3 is TGTGCCAGCAGTTACAGGGCGACTGGAAACACCATATATTTT. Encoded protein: CASSYRATGNTIYF.